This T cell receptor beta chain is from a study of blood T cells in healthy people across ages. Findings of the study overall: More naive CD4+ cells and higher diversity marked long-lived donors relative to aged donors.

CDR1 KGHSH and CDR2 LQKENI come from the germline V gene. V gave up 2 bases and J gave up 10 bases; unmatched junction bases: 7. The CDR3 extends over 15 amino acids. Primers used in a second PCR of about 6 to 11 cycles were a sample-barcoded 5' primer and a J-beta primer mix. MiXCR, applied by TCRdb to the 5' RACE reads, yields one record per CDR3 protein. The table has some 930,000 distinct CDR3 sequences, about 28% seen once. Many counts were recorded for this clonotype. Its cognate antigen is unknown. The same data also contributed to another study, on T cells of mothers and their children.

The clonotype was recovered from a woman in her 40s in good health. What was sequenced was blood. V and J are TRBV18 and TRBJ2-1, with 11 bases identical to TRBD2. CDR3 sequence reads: CASSPSSGGAGEQFF. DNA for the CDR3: TGTGCCAGCTCACCAAGTAGCGGGGGGGCCGGAGAGCAGTTCTTC.